The following is a TCR beta chain sequence with its context. This sample was taken from a study of T cell changes during pregnancy in multiple sclerosis. Profiled with immunoSEQ multiplex PCR; TCRdb holds only in-frame clones, not every one. This sample has tens of thousands of clones, with roughly nine tenths found just once. Trimming took 4 bases from V and 5 from J, leaving 15 bases between them. The CDR3 contains 14 residues. Germline-derived CDR1 and CDR2 are SGHDT and YYEEEE. Sequencing used peripheral blood, obtained before pregnancy. This clonotype was sampled from a female donor with multiple sclerosis, enrolled in a pregnancy study. The chain employs TRBV5-6 and TRBJ1-1, with a tentative D call TRBD1 (6 bases). CDR3 residues: CASSPQGRSTEAFF. The CDR3 DNA sequence: TGTGCCAGCAGCCCACAGGGTAGGAGTACTGAAGCTTTCTTT.